The 14 T cell receptor beta chains below come from one sample, sequenced in a study of beta chain features in type 1 diabetes (dated by TCRdb to the late 2010s). Receptor amplification or capture employed the immunoSEQ multiplex PCR assay. All of the isolated RNA was reverse transcribed with the High Capacity cDNA Reverse Transcription Kit, so expressed TCRB transcripts were sequenced. TCRdb obtained this table from immuneACCESS and retained in-frame rearrangements with V and J assigned. These tables miss some clones; where compared with another copy, unresolved V genes account for less than half of the shortfall, and the remainder is unexplained. The sample records about 620,000 clones, roughly a sixth of which are singletons. About 0.087% of the sample lies in the top ten. Sequenced input: naive CD4+ T cells from blood. Taken with the paper, the label for cell subset or site translates to: true naive CD4+ T cells. These receptors were taken from a man younger than 35 in good health.

The chain joins TRBV9 to TRBJ2-7, with TRBD2 as a possible D gene (6 bases). V was pared by 0 bases and J by 3 bases, with 10 bases between. The CDR3 extends over 14 amino acids. CDR1 SGDLS and CDR2 YYNGEE come from the germline V gene. The CDR3 is CASSVGRGRYEQYF. The CDR3 region has the DNA TGTGCCAGCAGCGTAGGGCGGGGCCGCTACGAGCAGTACTTC.

The chain couples TRBV5-6 to TRBJ2-7, with D unresolved. Germline values: CDR1 SGHDT, CDR2 YYEEEE. The V and J ends lost 1 base and 2 bases respectively, with 4 bases between them. This CDR3 spans 12 amino acids. CDR3 region: CASSLTTYEQYF. The CDR3 DNA sequence: TGTGCCAGCAGCTTGACAACCTACGAGCAGTACTTC.

This clone was observed a few times. The chain has TRBV28 and TRBJ1-1; a possible D gene is TRBD1 (5 bases). V dropped 6 bases and J dropped 5 bases, with 19 bases sitting between them. The length of the CDR3 is 15 residues. From germline, CDR1 is MDHEN and CDR2 SYDVKM. This CDR3 is CASSLYSLGETEAFF. CDR3 nucleotide sequence: TGTGCCAGCAGCCTCTACTCCCTGGGGGAAACTGAAGCTTTCTTT.

This clone was counted between two and nine times. The CDR3 DNA reads TGTGCCAGCAGCCCAGGGCCGGGCGGAAGGGAGACCCAGTACTTC. The encoded protein is CASSPGPGGRETQYF. V and J are TRBV4-2 and TRBJ2-5, with a weak D call TRBD1 (5 bases). The germline gives CDR1 LGHNA, CDR2 YNFKEQ. Deletions cut 4 bases from V and 5 bases from J, with 17 bases between. The CDR3 loop spans 15 amino acids.

There are a few counts of this clone. The CDR3 here is CASSWELGRTTDSNQPQHF. In nucleotides, the CDR3 is TGTGCCAGCAGCTGGGAGCTAGGCAGAACTACGGATAGCAATCAGCCCCAGCATTTT. The V gene is TRBV7-9, the J gene TRBJ1-5; D remains unclear. The V and J ends lost 4 bases and 0 bases respectively, with 22 bases between them. Looked up from germline, CDR1 is SEHNR and CDR2 is FQNEAQ (reference sequence). The CDR3 totals 19 residues.

The genes are TRBV4-3 and TRBJ1-2, with D perhaps matching TRBD1 (5 bases). V lost 0 bases and J 1 base, leaving 21 bases between the germline ends. This CDR3 region has 19 residues. The germline gives CDR1 LGHNA, CDR2 YSLEER. CDR3 bases: TGCGCCAGCAGCCAAGAATGGTCTCTCCGACGACAGAGTAACTATGGCTACACCTTC. This sequence encodes CASSQEWSLRRQSNYGYTF.

The rearrangement joins TRBV5-1 to TRBJ1-1, with D maybe TRBD1 (6 bases). CDR1 is SGHRS, CDR2 YFSETQ, per germline. CDR3 length: 17 amino acids. V was cut by 6 bases and J by 0 bases, with 21 bases left in between. CDR3 sequence reads: CASTGAGGWGMNTEAFF. CDR3 nucleotide sequence: TGCGCCAGCACTGGAGCTGGGGGCTGGGGCATGAACACTGAAGCTTTCTTT.

This chain uses TRBV5-1 with TRBJ2-4; 7 bases are shared with TRBD2. CDR3 length: 14 amino acids. V gave up 4 bases and J gave up 1 base; unmatched junction bases: 2. Looked up from germline, CDR1 is SGHRS and CDR2 is YFSETQ. This CDR3 is CASSPSGAKNIQYF. The CDR3 nucleotides are TGCGCCAGCAGCCCTAGCGGCGCCAAAAACATTCAGTACTTC.

This clone was seen a handful of times. The J gene is TRBJ2-7, the V gene TRBV6-5; tentatively, D is TRBD2 (6 bases). Between the trimmed V and J ends, which lost 2 bases and 1 base, there was a span of 9 bases. Germline V gene data show CDR1 as MNHEY and CDR2 as SVGAGI. This CDR3 comprises 14 residues. CDR3 region: CASSYEGGSYEQYF. As DNA, the CDR3 is TGTGCCAGCAGTTACGAAGGAGGGTCCTACGAGCAGTACTTC.

With regard to this clone: Different DNA sequences within this sample yield the same CDR3. This sequence joins TRBV6-5 and TRBJ1-2; D remains ambiguous. The CDR3 runs to 11 residues. Deletions cut 2 bases from V and 4 bases from J, with 2 bases between. The V gene's germline CDR1 is MNHEY and CDR2 SVGAGI. Written as DNA, the CDR3 is TGTGCCAGCAGTTACGGCTATGGCTACACCTTC. Protein: CASSYGYGYTF.

This clone was picked up a small number of times. The chain uses TRBV7-9 and TRBJ1-1, with no clear D. Germline CDR1 reads SEHNR; CDR2 reads FQNEAQ (reference sequence). Trimming removed 7 bases at V and 8 bases at J, with 20 bases between. The CDR3 consists of 14 residues. The CDR3 DNA is TGTGCCAGCATCCGCCCCGGCCGGGAGAAGGAAGCTTTCTTT. It codes for CASIRPGREKEAFF.

There are a few counts of this clone. The V gene is TRBV28, the J gene TRBJ2-1; weak D call: TRBD1 (5 bases). The CDR3 is 18 residues long. Trimming shortened V by 8 bases and J by 9 bases, and 32 bases separated the two germline ends. Looked up from germline, CDR1 is MDHEN and CDR2 is SYDVKM. CDR3 amino acids: CASGYGPSGRPQDGEQFF. The CDR3 DNA follows: TGTGCCAGCGGCTATGGACCTTCTGGCAGACCACAGGACGGTGAGCAGTTCTTC.

About this clone itself: At one end the junction does not follow the germline gene, possibly because of a read error. The chain employs TRBV7-2 and TRBJ2-7, with 7 bases aligning to TRBD2. CDR3 length: 15 amino acids. Per the germline V gene, CDR1 is SGHTA and CDR2 is FQGNSA. CDR3 protein: CASSLAVMPTYEQYF. The DNA for the CDR3 is TGTGCCAGCAGCCTAGCGGTCATGCCAACCTACGAGCAGTACTTC.

The chain has TRBV4-1 and TRBJ1-2, with 8 bases that match TRBD1. Germline V gene data show CDR1 as MGHRA and CDR2 as YSYEKL. Trimming took 4 bases from V and 7 from J; bases not matched to a gene: 5. The CDR3 contains 13 residues. DNA for the CDR3: TGCGCCAGCAGCCGCTCGCAGGGGGCTGGCTACACCTTC. Translating gives CASSRSQGAGYTF.